Following are 22 T cell receptor beta chains from one sample sequenced in a study of T cells in Graves' hyperthyroidism and ophthalmopathy. Regions amplified from RNA transcripts were the TCR beta CDR3 regions. The study used the HTBI primer set for a first-round RT-PCR of the TCR CDR3. A single record per CDR3 protein comes from TCRdb applying MiXCR to the multiplex PCR reads. The repertoire holds 470,000 or so distinct CDR3 sequences, with around 21% as singletons. Sequencing was done on a sample of blood. Receptors originate from a man aged 18 to 29 with Graves' hyperthyroidism.

In this sample, this clonotype turned up many times. This chain joins TRBV6-5 and TRBJ1-5, with 9 positions matching TRBD1. Germline-derived CDR1 and CDR2 are MNHEY and SVGAGI. The CDR3 spans 16 residues. Trimming took 0 bases from V and 4 from J; bases not matched to a gene: 4. The CDR3 here is CASSYSGQGLNQPQHF. CDR3 nucleotides: TGTGCCAGCAGTTACTCGGGACAGGGATTGAATCAGCCCCAGCATTTT.

This clonotype appeared many times. The genes are TRBV6-1 and TRBJ1-1; TRBD1 matches at 7 bases. The CDR3 runs 14 residues. The V gene end was trimmed by 1 base and the J gene end by 3 bases; junction bases not matched to a gene: 2. Germline CDR1 reads MNHNS; CDR2 reads SASEGT. The CDR3 loop is CASSEGTGDTEAFF. The CDR3, as DNA: TGTGCCAGCAGTGAAGGAACAGGGGACACTGAAGCTTTCTTT.

This clonotype was picked up a small number of times. The chain has TRBV25-1 and TRBJ1-6, with 8 bases identical to TRBD1. Germline CDR1 MGHDK, CDR2 SYGVNS. CDR3 size: 18 residues. V lost 3 bases and J lost 0; bases outside the gene matches: 7. The CDR3: CASSDLRTGSSYNSPLHF. CDR3 coding DNA: TGTGCCAGCAGTGACCTCCGGACAGGGAGCTCCTATAATTCACCCCTCCACTTT.

A remark on this clonotype: A much larger clone differs by one base, so this may be a read error. This chain uses TRBV12-5 with TRBJ1-1; unclear D gene. The germline CDR1 and CDR2 sequences are LGHNT and FRNRAP. The CDR3 runs to 14 residues. CDR3 sequence: CASGLNIPNTEACF. The CDR3 DNA is TGTGCTAGTGGTTTGAATATCCCGAACACTGAAGCTTGCTTT.

This clonotype showed up many times. V is TRBV20-1 and J is TRBJ1-1; tentatively, D is TRBD1 (5 bases). This CDR3 comprises 11 residues. Germline V gene data show CDR1 as DFQATT and CDR2 as SNEGSKA (reference sequence). The CDR3 nucleotides are TGCAGCTGGGGCAGGAACACTGAAGCTTTCTTT. This codes for CSWGRNTEAFF.

A few counts support this clonotype. This chain uses TRBV18 with TRBJ1-1; 9 bases line up with TRBD1. J gave up 7 bases and V 6 bases, and 6 bases lay outside the gene matches. CDR3 length: 13 amino acids. CDR1 is KGHSH, CDR2 LQKENI, per germline. The CDR3 loop is CASSLDRGNEAFF. CDR3 nucleotide sequence: TGTGCCAGCTCCCTTGACAGGGGGAATGAAGCTTTCTTT.

This clonotype was counted ten times or more. This chain links TRBV12-3 or TRBV12-4 with TRBJ2-5; D unresolved. V gave up 1 base and J gave up 5 bases, with 8 bases separating them. The CDR3 is made up of 13 amino acids. The CDR3 protein is CASSLGPLETQYF. In DNA, the CDR3 is TGTGCCAGCAGTTTAGGCCCGCTGGAGACCCAGTACTTC.

This clonotype was found many times. The chain joins TRBV6-5 to TRBJ2-5; TRBD2 aligns across 8 bases. Unmatched junction bases numbered 3, after V lost 1 base and J lost 5 bases. The V gene's germline CDR1 is MNHEY and CDR2 SVGAGI. The CDR3 runs 14 residues. The DNA of the CDR3 is TGTGCCAGCAGTTACTACGGGGGGGCGGAGACCCAGTACTTC. Translating gives CASSYYGGAETQYF.

This chain uses TRBV19 with TRBJ1-1; TRBD1 might be the D (5 bases). Germline loops: CDR1 LNHDA, CDR2 SQIVND (reference sequence). This CDR3 has 14 residues. V was pared by 6 bases and J by 1 base, with 12 bases between. Written as DNA, the CDR3 is TGTGCCAGTAGATCCGGGGCTCGGAACACTGAAGCTTTCTTT. It yields the protein CASRSGARNTEAFF.

This clonotype has at least ten counts. The rearrangement links TRBV19 to TRBJ1-1; TRBD1 matches 11 bases. This CDR3 is 16 amino acids long. The junction had 5 bases not matched to a gene; V was cut back by 5 bases and J by 0 bases. The germline V gene encodes CDR1 LNHDA and CDR2 SQIVND (reference sequence). CDR3 DNA: TGTGCCAGTAGTTGGACAGGGGGCCCCATGAACACTGAAGCTTTCTTT. This translates into CASSWTGGPMNTEAFF.

There are many counts of this clonotype. This chain joins TRBV12-3 or TRBV12-4 and TRBJ1-2; a possible D gene is TRBD1 (6 bases). This CDR3 has 14 residues. V lost 1 base and J lost 6, with 12 bases in between. The CDR3 nucleotides read TGTGCCAGCAGTTTAGGGACAGCTGTTCATGGCTACACCTTC. Translating gives CASSLGTAVHGYTF.

In this sample, this clonotype turned up many times. The chain is built from TRBV12-3 or TRBV12-4 and TRBJ1-2, with D tentatively TRBD1 (5 bases). The CDR3 sequence is 14 residues long. The V end was cut by 5 bases, the J end by 8 bases, with 18 bases between. CDR3 sequence: CASSQKEGWGGYTF. In nucleotides, the CDR3 is TGTGCCAGCAGTCAGAAAGAGGGGTGGGGAGGCTACACCTTC.

This clonotype was seen repeatedly, ten times or more. The V and J genes are TRBV18 and TRBJ2-5; 8 nucleotides agree with TRBD2. The V gene end was trimmed by 4 bases and the J gene end by 4 bases; junction bases not matched to a gene: 5. The CDR3 extends over 14 amino acids. CDR1 and CDR2 from the germline V gene are KGHSH and LQKENI. The CDR3 DNA reads TGTGCCAGCTCACGAGCGGGGGCGGGAGAGACCCAGTACTTC. It yields the protein CASSRAGAGETQYF.

There are many counts of this clonotype. The rearrangement links TRBV27 to TRBJ1-2, with a possible D match to TRBD1 (5 bases). Germline CDR1 MNHEY, CDR2 SMNVEV (reference sequence). The CDR3 covers 13 residues. V was cut by 3 bases and J by 8 bases, with 13 bases left in between. The CDR3 nucleotides read TGTGCCAGCAGTTTGGCTGTGGGGCGAGGCTACACCTTC. Its translation: CASSLAVGRGYTF.

At least ten counts were recorded for this clonotype. The chain links TRBV20-1 to TRBJ2-6, with TRBD1 as a possible D gene (6 bases). The ends were cut back, 2 bases at V and 2 bases at J, with 19 bases in the middle. The CDR3 is made up of 18 amino acids. The V gene's germline CDR1 is DFQATT and CDR2 SNEGSKA (reference sequence). The CDR3 sequence: CSARIQGRIYTGANVLTF. The CDR3 nucleotides are TGCAGTGCTAGAATTCAGGGGCGCATCTACACTGGGGCCAACGTCCTGACTTTC.

The table lists this clonotype with many counts. The chain recombines TRBV7-9 with TRBJ1-2; D call uncertain. CDR3 length: 13 residues. V shed 5 bases and J shed 6 bases, with 13 bases lying between them. Germline CDR1 and CDR2: SEHNR and FQNEAQ (reference sequence). The CDR3 protein is CASSPAREHGYTF. DNA of the CDR3: TGTGCCAGCAGCCCGGCTCGAGAGCATGGCTACACCTTC.

There are many counts of this clonotype. The V call is TRBV20-1, the J call TRBJ2-7; D is unclear. Between the trimmed V and J ends, which lost 1 base and 2 bases, there was a span of 9 bases. Germline V gene sequence: CDR1 DFQATT, CDR2 SNEGSKA (reference sequence). This CDR3 is 13 amino acids long. CDR3 region: CSARAGVAYEQYF. The CDR3 nucleotides read TGCAGTGCTAGAGCAGGAGTCGCCTACGAGCAGTACTTC.

This clonotype was counted between two and nine times. This chain joins TRBV5-6 and TRBJ1-6, with D uncertain. In germline, CDR1 is SGHDT, CDR2 YYEEEE. The ends were cut back, 4 bases at V and 9 bases at J, with 14 bases in the middle. CDR3 length: 14 residues. CDR3 nucleotides: TGTGCCAGCAGCCTCAAGGGCCCTTTTTCACCCCTCCACTTT. Translation gives CASSLKGPFSPLHF.

This clonotype turned up a few times. The rearrangement joins TRBV5-4 to TRBJ2-7, with D perhaps TRBD1 (5 bases). The CDR3 totals 12 residues. Germline V gives CDR1 SGHNT, CDR2 YYREEE (reference sequence). Here the CDR3 reads CAFQGSSYEQYF. For the CDR3, the DNA is TGTGCTTTCCAGGGAAGCTCCTACGAGCAGTACTTC.

The rearrangement uses TRBV2 and TRBJ2-2, with a tentative D call TRBD1 (5 bases). This CDR3 is built from 16 residues. Trimming removed 3 bases at V and 1 base at J, with 12 bases between. Germline lookup yields CDR1 SNHLY and CDR2 FYNNEI. This CDR3 is CASSDRGQGNTGELFF. CDR3 DNA sequence: TGTGCCAGCAGTGACAGAGGCCAGGGGAACACCGGGGAGCTGTTTTTT.

In this sample, this clonotype turned up many times. This chain joins TRBV5-4 and TRBJ1-1; 9 bases agree with TRBD1. V trimming: 3 bases; J trimming: 2 bases; junction bases outside the gene matches: 5. The CDR3 totals 15 residues. Looked up from germline, CDR1 is SGHNT and CDR2 is YYREEE (reference sequence). CDR3 nucleotide sequence: TGTGCCAGCAGCTCAGCGGGACAGGGCAACACTGAAGCTTTCTTT. Its translation: CASSSAGQGNTEAFF.

The chain carries TRBV20-1 and TRBJ2-7; 9 nucleotides align to TRBD1. V dropped 2 bases and J dropped 6; count of bases not matched to a gene: 2. The length of the CDR3 is 12 residues. CDR1 and CDR2 (germline): DFQATT, SNEGSKA (reference sequence). This chain's CDR3 is CSARIQGAEQYF. DNA of the CDR3: TGCAGTGCTAGAATACAGGGGGCCGAGCAGTACTTC.